Each of the 27 T cell receptor beta chains below was sequenced from the same sample in a study of blood T cells in healthy people across ages. Alongside a J-beta primer mix, a sample-barcoded 5' primer served in a second PCR lasting roughly 6 to 12 cycles. A single record per CDR3 protein comes from TCRdb applying MiXCR to the 5' RACE reads. The sample lists about 830,000 distinct CDR3 sequences, about 62% seen once, with around 30% in the top ten. The sequencing input was blood. The receptors were sampled from a man under 40 in good health.

The V call is TRBV4-3, the J call TRBJ2-7, with 7 bases lining up with TRBD2. Germline lookup yields CDR1 LGHNA and CDR2 YSLEER. V was clipped by 0 bases and J by 3 bases; unmatched bases: 8. This CDR3 has 16 amino acids. DNA of the CDR3: TGCGCCAGCAGCCAAGATACGGGGGGTTTCATCTACGAGCAGTACTTC. Translated: CASSQDTGGFIYEQYF.

V is TRBV9 and J is TRBJ1-1; 7 bases are shared with TRBD1. V shed 3 bases, J shed 6 bases, and the junction held 8 bases outside the gene matches. Per the germline V gene, CDR1 is SGDLS and CDR2 is YYNGEE. This CDR3 is 14 amino acids long. The CDR3 loop reads CASSALTGPAEAFF. The CDR3 bases are TGTGCCAGCAGCGCCCTGACAGGGCCCGCTGAAGCTTTCTTT.

This clonotype was observed a few times. CDR3 amino acids: CARGLAGGLYEQYF. The CDR3 nucleotides read TGTGCCAGGGGACTAGCGGGGGGACTCTACGAGCAGTACTTC. This chain uses TRBV2 with TRBJ2-7; 15 bases fit TRBD2. CDR3 length: 14 residues. The germline V gene encodes CDR1 SNHLY and CDR2 FYNNEI. Trimming took 9 bases from V and 3 from J; bases not matched to a gene: 3.

The table lists this clonotype with a few counts. CDR3 coding DNA: TGTGCCATCAGTGAGGGACAGGGGGTGGTCCTGAATTCACCCCTCCACTTT. This encodes CAISEGQGVVLNSPLHF. This chain joins TRBV10-3 and TRBJ1-6; 10 nucleotides line up with TRBD1. The ends lost 2 bases at V and 7 bases at J; junction bases unmatched: 8. CDR3 length: 17 residues. Germline CDR1 ENHRY, CDR2 SYGVKD.

V is TRBV3-1 and J is TRBJ2-7; TRBD1 agrees at 11 bases. The CDR3 spans 16 residues. Germline CDR1 reads LGHDT; CDR2 reads YNNKEL (reference sequence). Trimming at V came to 4 bases and at J to 6 bases, leaving 11 bases not matched to a gene. The CDR3 nucleotides are TGTGCCAGCAGCCCCAGAACATCCGGGACAGGGGGCGAGCAGTACTTC. Translated, it gives CASSPRTSGTGGEQYF.

The chain employs TRBV7-9 and TRBJ1-3; the D gene is possibly TRBD1 (6 bases). This CDR3 spans 16 amino acids. V lost 5 bases to trimming and J lost 1 base, with 15 bases between them. Germline values: CDR1 SEHNR, CDR2 FQNEAQ (reference sequence). Written as DNA, the CDR3 is TGTGCCAGCAGCCCCAGGGACACAAAGTCTGGAAACACCATATATTTT. Its protein is CASSPRDTKSGNTIYF.

This clonotype was seen a handful of times. One end of the junction does not line up with germline, which may come from a read error. The chain links TRBV7-3 to TRBJ2-3, with D possibly being TRBD1 (6 bases). The CDR3 is made up of 14 amino acids. CDR1 and CDR2 from the germline V gene are SGHTA and FQGTGA. CDR3 protein: CASSSGQSTDTQYF. As DNA, the CDR3 is TGCGCCAGCAGCTCCGGACAGAGCACAGATACGCAGTATTTT.

The chain couples TRBV7-9 to TRBJ2-1; D ambiguous. Germline V gene sequence: CDR1 SEHNR, CDR2 FQNEAQ (reference sequence). V lost 5 bases, J lost 8 bases, and 13 bases lay in between. There are 13 residues in the CDR3. The CDR3 DNA is TGTGCCAGCAGCGTAGGAATTGTGGATGAGCAGTTCTTC. Its translation is CASSVGIVDEQFF.

V gene TRBV2 combines with J gene TRBJ2-4; TRBD1 agrees at 10 bases. The V and J ends lost 10 bases and 15 bases, in that order; junction bases with no gene match: 21. Germline V gene lookup returns CDR1 SNHLY and CDR2 FYNNEI. The CDR3 is 15 amino acids. CDR3 loop: CATDRDRGLSTASYF. Written as DNA, the CDR3 is TGTGCCACCGACAGGGACAGGGGCCTTTCCACAGCATCGTACTTC.

The CDR3 DNA reads as TGTGCCAGCAGCCAAGAGTCCATGAACACTGAAGCTTTCTTT. It is translated as CASSQESMNTEAFF. This chain uses TRBV4-2 with TRBJ1-1; D remains ambiguous. The V and J ends lost 0 bases and 0 bases respectively, with 5 bases between them. This CDR3 has 14 residues. Germline values: CDR1 LGHNA, CDR2 YNFKEQ.

This clonotype was picked up one time. A junction end diverges from the germline sequence, so it may reflect a read error. This rearrangement joins TRBV7-9 to TRBJ1-1; unclear D gene. Per germline, CDR1 SEHNR and CDR2 FQNEAQ (reference sequence). The CDR3 contains 11 residues. DNA of the CDR3: TGTGCTAGCAGTTATCAGACAGAAGCTTTCTTT. Protein: CASSYQTEAFF.

The genes are TRBV6-5 and TRBJ2-1; D may match TRBD1 or TRBD2 (5 bases each). This CDR3 contains 15 residues. V was cut by 6 bases and J by 3 bases, with 15 bases left in between. Germline V gene sequence: CDR1 MNHEY, CDR2 SVGAGI. The CDR3 protein is CASSQGQAGYNEQFF. The CDR3 DNA reads TGTGCCAGCAGCCAGGGCCAGGCGGGCTACAATGAGCAGTTCTTC.

This rearrangement joins TRBV1 to TRBJ2-5. With the DNA end fitting TRBJ2-4 better, the J assignment may be wrong. TRBV1 is shown as a pseudogene. CDR3 size: 12 residues. The CDR3 DNA is TGCACCAGCAGACCGAAGGGTCGCATTCAGTACTTC. This gives the protein CTSRPKGRIQYF.

The genes are TRBV27 and TRBJ1-1; TRBD1 is a possible D gene (5 bases). V gave up 6 bases and J gave up 3 bases, with 11 bases separating them. The length of the CDR3 is 13 residues. Germline V gives CDR1 MNHEY, CDR2 SMNVEV (reference sequence). CDR3 nucleotides: TGTGCCAGCAGGGTAAGGGGTGACACTGAAGCTTTCTTT. Its protein is CASRVRGDTEAFF.

This sequence joins TRBV2 and TRBJ1-2; D unresolved. CDR1 SNHLY and CDR2 FYNNEI come from the germline V gene. Deletions cut 2 bases from V and 8 bases from J, with 12 bases between. CDR3 length: 13 amino acids. This CDR3 is CASSERGGDGYTF. The CDR3 DNA is TGTGCCAGCAGTGAAAGAGGAGGAGACGGCTACACCTTC.

The V call is TRBV4-3, the J call TRBJ2-4, with D perhaps given as TRBD1 or TRBD2 (7 bases each). Germline V gene lookup returns CDR1 LGHNA and CDR2 YSLEER. V lost 4 bases to trimming and J lost 9 bases, with 10 bases between them. CDR3 length: 12 residues. This CDR3 reads CASSPGGAIQYF. CDR3 DNA sequence: TGCGCCAGCAGCCCAGGGGGGGCCATTCAGTACTTC.

The chain links TRBV3-1 to TRBJ2-1, with D tentatively TRBD1 or TRBD2 (5 bases each). V dropped 9 bases and J dropped 2 bases, with 11 bases sitting between them. The CDR3 consists of 13 residues. Per germline, CDR1 LGHDT and CDR2 YNNKEL (reference sequence). CDR3 sequence: CASRGVPYNEQFF. DNA for the CDR3: TGTGCCAGTAGGGGAGTACCCTACAATGAGCAGTTCTTC.

In this sample, this clonotype turned up once. The rearrangement links TRBV2 to TRBJ2-5; D is ambiguous. The CDR3 extends over 13 amino acids. Germline V gene lookup returns CDR1 SNHLY and CDR2 FYNNEI. V lost 3 bases, J lost 1 base, and 6 bases lay in between. The CDR3 coding sequence is TGTGCCAGCAGTGAGGACGGCCAAGAGACCCAGTACTTC. Its translation is CASSEDGQETQYF.

This clonotype turned up a few times. The genes are TRBV29-1 and TRBJ1-6; TRBD1 is a possible D gene (5 bases). Deletions cut 7 bases from V and 8 bases from J, with 9 bases between. Germline V CDR1 and CDR2: SQVTM, ANQGSEA. There are 11 residues in the CDR3. The CDR3 protein is CSGGGDSPLHF. The CDR3 region has the DNA TGCAGCGGGGGGGGTGATTCACCCCTCCACTTT.

This clonotype was observed a handful of times. The V call is TRBV27, the J call TRBJ2-5; 8 bases map to TRBD1. TRBJ2-7 matches the DNA end more closely, so the J call is doubtful. Germline assignment: CDR1 MNHEY and CDR2 SMNVEV (reference sequence). The CDR3 is 14 amino acids. CDR3 loop: CASSPDRGWYEQYF. DNA of the CDR3: TGTGCCAGCAGTCCCGACAGGGGATGGTACGAGCAGTACTTC.

CDR3 nucleotides: TGCGCCAGCAGCCAAAACGTTCATCTGCCCGGGACAGGTATCACAGATACGCAGTATTTT. It specifies CASSQNVHLPGTGITDTQYF. The chain couples TRBV4-3 to TRBJ2-3; TRBD1 matches at 8 bases. The CDR3 is 20 residues long. The V gene's germline CDR1 is LGHNA and CDR2 YSLEER. V lost 2 bases and J lost 2; bases outside the gene matches: 18.

The V gene is TRBV4-3, the J gene TRBJ2-3, with D perhaps TRBD2 (6 bases). Germline assignment: CDR1 LGHNA and CDR2 YSLEER. This CDR3 region has 15 residues. Deletions cut 1 base from V and 4 bases from J, with 12 bases between. DNA of the CDR3: TGCGCCAGCAGCCAAGGCGGGGCAAGCGCAGATACGCAGTATTTT. Translating it yields CASSQGGASADTQYF.

This chain connects TRBV4-1 to TRBJ2-4; 9 nucleotides align to TRBD1. The germline V gene has CDR1 MGHRA and CDR2 YSYEKL. The CDR3 has 15 amino acids. Trimming took 3 bases from V and 5 from J; bases not matched to a gene: 5. CDR3 nucleotides: TGCGCCAGCAGCCATGAAGGACAGGGGCAAAACATTCAGTACTTC. This translates into CASSHEGQGQNIQYF.

The V and J genes are TRBV7-3 and TRBJ2-1; 12 nucleotides match TRBD2. This CDR3 has 17 residues. The junction had 12 bases not matched to a gene; V was cut back by 5 bases and J by 7 bases. Looked up from germline, CDR1 is SGHTA and CDR2 is FQGTGA. The CDR3 reads CASSLHVSSGGANEQFF. CDR3 sequence (DNA): TGTGCCAGCAGCCTCCACGTATCTAGCGGGGGGGCGAATGAGCAGTTCTTC.

The J gene is TRBJ2-6, the V gene TRBV20-1; D gene unclear. In germline, CDR1 is DFQATT, CDR2 SNEGSKA (reference sequence). V was cut by 1 base and J by 0 bases, with 7 bases left in between. The CDR3 has 15 amino acids. As DNA, the CDR3 is TGCAGTGCTAGAGGGGCCCGCTCTGGGGCCAACGTCCTGACTTTC. Protein: CSARGARSGANVLTF.

The chain recombines TRBV5-5 with TRBJ1-4; tentatively, D is TRBD1 (5 bases). CDR1 SGHKS and CDR2 YYEKEE come from the germline V gene (reference sequence). The ends were cut back, 3 bases at V and 11 bases at J, with 14 bases in the middle. The CDR3 has 13 amino acids. The CDR3 DNA reads TGTGCCAGCAGCTCAATCAGGGAGCGGAAACTGTTTTTT. Encoded protein: CASSSIRERKLFF.

V gene TRBV10-3 combines with J gene TRBJ2-1, with TRBD2 as a possible D gene (5 bases). This CDR3 is built from 13 residues. The V and J ends lost 8 bases and 10 bases respectively, with 18 bases between them. The germline gives CDR1 ENHRY, CDR2 SYGVKD. The CDR3 spells CAISRPLAGEQFF. CDR3 sequence (DNA): TGTGCCATCTCCCGCCCCCTAGCCGGCGAGCAGTTCTTC.